This paragraph reports one T cell receptor (beta chain). The data stem from a study of T cell responses to AZD1222 COVID-19 vaccine. Repertoires were generated with immunoSEQ multiplex PCR, while TCRdb's copy carries only in-frame clones and drops some. Of about 28,000 clones in the sample, around four fifths are singletons; the top ten hold approximately 6.3%. The CDR3 has 15 residues. The V gene end was trimmed by 2 bases and the J gene end by 0 bases; junction bases not matched to a gene: 0. Germline CDR1 and CDR2: MDHEN and SYDVKM. The sample here was peripheral blood, taken on day 0 of AZD1222 vaccination. This chain links TRBV28 with TRBJ2-2, with 7 bases lining up with TRBD2. The TCR comes from an adult in good health. The CDR3 DNA reads as TGTGCCAGCAGTTTAAGCGGGACGAACACCGGGGAGCTGTTTTTT. This codes for CASSLSGTNTGELFF.